This T cell receptor (beta chain) was profiled in a study of cytomegalovirus exposure and HLA in healthy donors. Overall study results and limits: The study listed 150 to 200 cytomegalovirus-associated TCR beta chains. In an earlier analysis, about 87% or about 30%: the productive usage of most TCR beta V segments. Fewer N-insertions than the approximately 700-donor mean were reportedly shown by an Asian-associated ancestry cluster in a later analysis.

A multiplex PCR was run with 60 Vbeta primers and 13 Jbeta primers. Clones were sequenced by immunoSEQ multiplex PCR, and TCRdb holds only the in-frame ones, with some missing. The sample includes about 90,000 clones, around 84% of them seen just once. The CDR3 extends over 14 amino acids. The germline gives CDR1 LNHNV, CDR2 YYDKDF (reference sequence). V lost 5 bases and J lost 2, with 12 bases in between. Although they were nominally healthy when sampled, donors likely had unrecorded immune exposures. A note on this clone: What it recognizes is unknown.

The specimen was PBMCs. The TCR sequence derives from a man aged 18 to 29 in good health and CMV-seronegative. The chain couples TRBV15 to TRBJ2-5; maybe TRBD1 (6 bases). The CDR3 region is CATSADRGQETQYF. In DNA form, the CDR3 reads TGTGCCACCAGCGCGGACAGAGGACAAGAGACCCAGTACTTC. The entire variable domain, with the rest obtained from reference TRBV15 and TRBJ2-5, is as follows: DAMVIQNPRYQVTQFGKPVTLSCSQTLNHNVMYWYQQKSSQAPKLLFHYYDKDFNNEADTPDNFQSRRPNTSFCFLDIRSPGLGDTAMYLCATSADRGQETQYFGPGTRLLVL.